This TCR beta chain was captured by sequencing in a study of blood T cell repertoires in COVID-19. For recovered donors of Cohort 3, there were two negative PCRs, clearance, or symptom resolution. In the original processing: Scientists estimated how many nucleated cells there were by amplifying reference gene primers. Sequencing used immunoSEQ multiplex PCR; TCRdb keeps in-frame clones, though not all of them. From that table come the V and J calls and clone size; the DNA was used to work out D and trimming. The profile shows fewer than 500,000 clones, roughly 87% of them singletons. The CDR3 is 15 amino acids. The ends lost 5 bases at V and 4 bases at J; junction bases unmatched: 8. CDR1 is MNHEY and CDR2 is SVGEGT in the germline V gene.

This receptor was taken from a woman between 18 and 29 years old who had recovered from COVID-19. Sequenced: PBMCs or T cells enriched from blood (not recorded which). The chain employs TRBV6-2 or TRBV6-3 and TRBJ1-2; 9 bases map to TRBD1. CDR3 nucleotide sequence: TGTGCCAGCAGTGTCCGGGACAGGGTTATCTATGGCTACACCTTC. It yields the protein CASSVRDRVIYGYTF.